These T cell receptor beta chains were read from a single sample in a study of T cell changes during pregnancy in multiple sclerosis. Measured with immunoSEQ multiplex PCR; TCRdb has only the in-frame clones, and not every one. This sample carries roughly 52,000 clones, 70% to 90% of them seen once, and the ten largest clones take 0.55% to 0.65%. The material was CD4+ T cells from peripheral blood mononuclear cells, obtained in the first trimester of pregnancy. These receptors were collected from a female donor with multiple sclerosis, enrolled in a pregnancy study. The CDR3 runs from the conserved cysteine through the conserved F or W. A D gene is named only where the DNA matches it firmly. Some rows have no size entry. The others give once, few or many, or a class for an expanded clone.

>once|TRBD1|TRBJ1-2|TRBV7-3
CASSLKRTGEGYTF
TGTGCCAGCAGCTTAAAACGGACAGGAGAGGGCTACACCTTC
>once|TRBD1|TRBJ2-7|TRBV5-1
CASSSTPGTGSYEQYF
TGCGCCAGCAGTTCCACCCCAGGGACAGGGTCCTACGAGCAGTACTTC
>NA|NA|TRBJ1-3|TRBV10-2
CASSVGGNSGNTIYF
TGCGCCAGCAGTGTTGGCGGGAACTCTGGAAACACCATATATTTT
>NA|TRBD2|TRBJ2-1|TRBV6-4
CASSVLAGGVSEQFF
TGTGCCAGCAGTGTCCTAGCGGGAGGGGTGAGTGAGCAGTTCTTC
>NA|TRBD1|TRBJ1-2|TRBV4-3
CASSQSGQGTYGYTF
TGCGCCAGCAGCCAATCCGGACAGGGGACATATGGCTACACCTTC
>NA|NA|TRBJ1-1|TRBV27
CASSWNRAPNTEAFF
TGTGCCAGCAGTTGGAACAGGGCCCCGAACACTGAAGCTTTCTTT
>NA|TRBD2|TRBJ2-1|TRBV6-1
CASRKLAGDYNEQFF
TGTGCCAGCAGGAAACTAGCGGGTGACTACAATGAGCAGTTCTTC
>NA|TRBD2|TRBJ2-5|TRBV5-6
CASSVGGYSQETQYF
TGTGCCAGCAGCGTGGGAGGGTATTCCCAAGAGACCCAGTACTTC
>NA|NA|TRBJ2-2|TRBV7-9
CASAKITARLKNTGELFF
TGTGCCAGCGCCAAGATCACAGCACGGCTGAAGAACACCGGGGAGCTGTTTTTT
>NA|NA|TRBJ1-2|TRBV7-6
CASSPRPGGMGYGYTF
TGTGCCAGCAGCCCCCGGCCCGGGGGGATGGGCTATGGCTACACCTTC
>NA|NA|TRBJ1-4|TRBV7-2
CASSLNPRTNEKLFF
TGTGCCAGCAGCTTAAATCCGCGGACTAATGAAAAACTGTTTTTT
>NA|NA|TRBJ2-1|TRBV18
CASSPNGQPSDEQFF
TGTGCCAGCTCACCAAACGGACAACCCTCGGATGAGCAGTTCTTC
>NA|NA|TRBJ1-2|TRBV5-1
CASSLGHLRAPSYGYTF
TGCGCCAGCAGCTTGGGCCACCTGAGGGCTCCTAGCTATGGCTACACCTTC
>NA|NA|TRBJ2-1|TRBV5-5
CASSLESDSKQFF
TGTGCCAGCAGCTTGGAATCGGACAGTAAGCAGTTCTTC
>NA|TRBD2|TRBJ2-3|TRBV7-2
CASSFGFAGGRAQYF
TGTGCCAGCAGCTTCGGTTTCGCGGGAGGGCGAGCGCAGTATTTT
>NA|TRBD1|TRBJ1-5|TRBV7-2
CASSFGTGNQPQHF
TGTGCCAGCAGCTTCGGGACAGGGAACCAGCCCCAGCATTTT
>NA|TRBD2|TRBJ2-4|TRBV27
CASSTGTSRNIQYF
TGTGCCAGCAGTACCGGGACTAGCCGGAACATTCAGTACTTC
>NA|TRBD1|TRBJ1-2|TRBV5-1
CASSLRTGAEGGYTF
TGCGCCAGCAGCTTACGGACAGGGGCCGAGGGAGGCTACACCTTC
>NA|TRBD2|TRBJ2-6|TRBV15
CATSSSSGGLSGANVLTF
TGTGCCACCAGCAGCTCTAGCGGGGGGCTCTCTGGGGCCAACGTCCTGACTTTC
>once|NA|TRBJ1-2|TRBV4-2
CASSQVELNYGYTF
TGTGCCAGCAGCCAAGTTGAGCTTAACTATGGCTACACCTTC
>NA|NA|TRBJ1-5|TRBV7-2
CASSSSTSGYQPQHF
TGTGCCAGCAGCTCATCGACAAGCGGGTATCAGCCCCAGCATTTT
>once|NA|TRBJ1-1|TRBV18
CASSPPRTRVNTEAFF
TGTGCCAGCTCACCACCGAGGACCAGGGTGAACACTGAAGCTTTCTTT
>NA|NA|TRBJ2-1|TRBV11-1
CASSPYGTGIGNEQFF
TGTGCCAGCAGCCCCTACGGGACTGGCATCGGGAATGAGCAGTTCTTC
>NA|NA|TRBJ2-1|TRBV12-5
CASGPLARNEQFF
TGTGCTAGTGGCCCCCTCGCCCGGAATGAGCAGTTCTTC
>once|NA|TRBJ2-4|TRBV2
CASSETSPENIQYF
TGTGCCAGCAGTGAAACTAGCCCAGAAAACATTCAGTACTTC
>NA|NA|TRBJ2-5|TRBV6-5
CASSYWRDQETQYF
TGTGCCAGCAGTTATTGGAGGGACCAAGAGACCCAGTACTTC
>NA|TRBD2|TRBJ2-3|TRBV19
CASSMFASGSYTDTQYF
TGTGCCAGTAGTATGTTCGCTAGCGGGAGTTATACAGATACGCAGTATTTT
>once|TRBD2|TRBJ2-1|TRBV2
CASIRLAGLGEQFF
TGTGCCAGCATACGACTAGCGGGTCTGGGTGAGCAGTTCTTC
>NA|TRBD2|TRBJ2-1|TRBV7-2
CASSLRGTSDTPPFF
TGTGCCAGCAGCTTAAGGGGAACTAGCGACACTCCGCCGTTCTTC
>few|NA|TRBJ1-2|TRBV2
CASSDTTVRGGYTF
TGTGCCAGCAGCGATACGACAGTTCGTGGGGGCTACACCTTC
>NA|TRBD2|TRBJ2-5|TRBV29-1
CSVLMTSGSQETQYF
TGCAGCGTCCTCATGACTAGCGGCAGCCAAGAGACCCAGTACTTC
>NA|TRBD1|TRBJ2-7|TRBV19
CASRMTGGSYEQYF
TGTGCCAGTAGGATGACAGGGGGCTCCTACGAGCAGTACTTC
>NA|NA|TRBJ1-6|TRBV7-9
CASRDTGFISPLHF
TGTGCCAGCAGAGATACAGGGTTCATTTCACCCCTCCACTTT
>NA|NA|TRBJ2-1|TRBV19
CASSMGTSDYNEQFF
TGTGCCAGTAGTATGGGGACATCCGACTACAATGAGCAGTTCTTC
>NA|TRBD2|TRBJ2-2|TRBV5-1
CASSKLAGVVTGELFF
TGCGCCAGCAGCAAACTAGCGGGAGTCGTCACCGGGGAGCTGTTTTTT
>NA|TRBD1|TRBJ1-1|TRBV19
CASKTGNIEAFF
TGTGCCAGTAAGACAGGGAACATTGAAGCTTTCTTT
>NA|NA|TRBJ2-5|TRBV4-1
CASSQDPGAAGETQYF
TGCGCCAGCAGCCAAGACCCCGGAGCCGCGGGAGAGACCCAGTACTTC
>NA|NA|TRBJ2-2|TRBV6-5
CASSRLGGITGELFF
TGTGCCAGCAGTAGACTCGGAGGTATCACCGGGGAGCTGTTTTTT
>NA|NA|TRBJ1-1|TRBV30
CAWRLHRNTEAFF
TGTGCCTGGAGGCTTCATAGGAACACTGAAGCTTTCTTT
>NA|TRBD2|TRBJ2-4|TRBV27
CASSRSASGSISAKNIQYF
TGTGCCAGCAGTCGCTCGGCTAGCGGGAGCATTTCGGCCAAAAACATTCAGTACTTC
>NA|TRBD1|TRBJ1-6|TRBV6-6
CAGGQGNSPLHF
TGTGCGGGGGGACAGGGGAATTCACCCCTCCACTTT
>NA|TRBD2|TRBJ2-7|TRBV19
CASSELAEAYEQYF
TGTGCCAGTAGTGAACTAGCGGAGGCCTACGAGCAGTACTTC
>NA|TRBD1|TRBJ1-5|TRBV9
CASSRKGQQNQPQHF
TGTGCCAGCAGCCGGAAGGGACAGCAGAATCAGCCCCAGCATTTT
>NA|NA|TRBJ1-5|TRBV6-1
CASSESRGGQPQHF
TGTGCCAGCAGTGAATCTCGGGGAGGTCAGCCCCAGCATTTT
>NA|TRBD2|TRBJ2-4|TRBV6-6
CASRGGTELAKNIQYF
TGTGCCAGCAGGGGGGGGACTGAACTAGCCAAAAACATTCAGTACTTC
>NA|NA|TRBJ2-2|TRBV10-3
CAIRASRGENGGELFF
TGTGCCATCAGGGCCTCCAGGGGGGAAAACGGCGGGGAGCTGTTTTTT
>NA|TRBD2|TRBJ2-1|TRBV28
CATHGGSGSYNEQFF
TGTGCTACGCACGGCGGGAGTGGATCCTACAATGAGCAGTTCTTC
>NA|TRBD2|TRBJ2-7|TRBV7-2
CASRRAGYSYEQYF
TGTGCCAGCAGAAGAGCGGGGTATTCCTACGAGCAGTACTTC
>NA|TRBD1|TRBJ2-3|TRBV2
CASSVTGFADTQYF
TGTGCCAGCAGCGTGACAGGGTTCGCAGATACGCAGTATTTT
>NA|NA|TRBJ1-1|TRBV19
CASSMRGGRETEAFF
TGTGCCAGTAGTATGCGGGGGGGAAGGGAAACTGAAGCTTTCTTT
>NA|NA|TRBJ2-7|TRBV28
CASSPPSSEQYF
TGTGCCAGCAGTCCCCCCTCCTCCGAGCAGTACTTC
>NA|NA|TRBJ2-5|TRBV6-5
CASSGTALATQYF
TGTGCCAGCAGTGGAACGGCCCTAGCGACCCAGTACTTC
>NA|NA|TRBJ1-1|TRBV11-3
CASSLMGNRNTEAFF
TGTGCCAGCAGCTTAATGGGCAATCGGAACACTGAAGCTTTCTTT
>NA|NA|TRBJ1-4|TRBV11-3
CASSLGFRGRATNEKLFF
TGTGCCAGCAGCTTAGGGTTCCGAGGCCGTGCAACTAATGAAAAACTGTTTTTT
>NA|TRBD1|TRBJ1-5|TRBV9
CASSIDAGGNQPQHF
TGTGCCAGCAGCATAGACGCAGGGGGGAATCAGCCCCAGCATTTT
>NA|TRBD2|TRBJ2-1|TRBV5-1
CASSYGLASHNEQFF
TGCGCCAGCAGCTACGGACTAGCGTCCCACAATGAGCAGTTCTTC
>NA|TRBD2|TRBJ2-7|TRBV5-8
CASSSPGLAGYEQYF
TGTGCCAGCAGCTCCCCGGGACTAGCGGGCTACGAGCAGTACTTC
>NA|TRBD1|TRBJ2-4|TRBV4-2
CASSYGQAQNIQYF
TGTGCCAGCAGCTACGGACAGGCCCAAAACATTCAGTACTTC
>NA|NA|TRBJ2-7|TRBV20-1
CSARQYEQYF
TGCAGTGCGCGGCAATACGAGCAGTACTTC
>few|NA|TRBJ1-1|TRBV2
CASSTELMNTEAFF
TGTGCCAGCTCGACAGAGCTCATGAACACTGAAGCTTTCTTT